A single sample gave rise to the 13 T cell receptor beta chains below, sequenced in a study of CD8+CD57+ T cells in acquired aplastic anemia (dated by TCRdb to the late 2010s). Instrument used: Illumina HiSeq 2000. TCR beta VDJ combination and CDR3 sequence profiling used genomic DNA as the template. TCRdb took the public reads, trimmed them with fastp at Q25, ran MiXCR for clone calling and kept in-frame beta chains. Rows are combined by CDR3 protein, so each entry shows the most common genes and DNA. The sample table records under 200,000 distinct CDR3 sequences; around 48% of these occur just once. The ten largest account for approximately 2.8% of the sample. Expansion of CD8+CD57+ cells had been shown by flow cytometry in the patients chosen for sequencing. Sequencing used sorted CD4+, CD8+, or CD8+CD57+ T cells (not recorded which) from PBMCs. The origin of the receptors is a human donor with aplastic anemia.

As to this clonotype: At one end, the junction sequence differs from germline, possibly due to a read error. This chain links TRBV5-1 with TRBJ2-2, with 9 bases fitting TRBD1. There are 15 residues in the CDR3. Germline CDR1 and CDR2: SGHRS and YFSETQ. For the CDR3, the DNA is TGCGCCAGCGGCTTGAAGACAGGGGGGACCGGGGAGCTGTTTTTT. Encoded protein: CASGLKTGGTGELFF.

The V gene is TRBV11-2, the J gene TRBJ2-7; D not resolved. Per germline, CDR1 SGHAT and CDR2 FQNNGV. V lost 6 bases and J lost 6, with 9 bases in between. The CDR3 runs to 11 residues. In nucleotides, the CDR3 is TGTGCCAGCAGTTCCGTCGCCGAGCAGTACTTC. It translates to CASSSVAEQYF.

About this clonotype itself: A much larger clonotype is one base distant, so this may be a read error. The gene calls are TRBV7-3 and TRBJ2-3, with D hard to call. The CDR3 runs 12 residues. Germline CDR1 reads SGHTA; CDR2 reads FQGTGA. DNA of the CDR3: TGTGCCGGCAGCTTAGGCCAAGATACGCAGTATTTT. This codes for CAGSLGQDTQYF.

This clonotype was observed once. This chain joins TRBV12-3 or TRBV12-4 and TRBJ2-7, with 9 bases that match TRBD1. Trimming cost V 5 bases and J 5 bases; bases outside gene matches: 4. This CDR3 has 13 amino acids. The CDR3: CASSTGGGDEQYF. The CDR3 DNA reads TGTGCCAGCAGTACAGGGGGCGGCGACGAGCAGTACTTC.

The sample holds many counts of this clonotype. The chain is built from TRBV20-1 and TRBJ1-1; D ambiguous. CDR3 length equals 14 residues. V shed 5 bases and J shed 4 bases, with 17 bases lying between them. CDR1 is DFQATT and CDR2 is SNEGSKA in the germline V gene (reference sequence). CDR3 sequence reads: CSASRAGGVTEAFF. CDR3 sequence (DNA): TGCAGTGCTTCGCGGGCAGGTGGGGTCACTGAAGCTTTCTTT.

This clonotype has ten or more counts. The rearrangement links TRBV15 to TRBJ1-3; D ambiguous. The germline CDR1 and CDR2 sequences are LNHNV and YYDKDF (reference sequence). The CDR3 spans 16 residues. Between the trimmed V and J ends, which lost 0 bases and 0 bases, there was a span of 9 bases. As DNA, the CDR3 is TGTGCCACCAGCAGAGACCGGGCGGTCTCTGGAAACACCATATATTTT. Translation gives CATSRDRAVSGNTIYF.

This chain links TRBV2 with TRBJ1-1; D is uncertain. Germline lookup yields CDR1 SNHLY and CDR2 FYNNEI. Trimming stripped 6 bases from V and 1 base from J, with 9 bases between. The CDR3 length is 13 residues. DNA for the CDR3: TGTGCCAGCAGGATAACAGAGAACACTGAAGCTTTCTTT. Amino acids: CASRITENTEAFF.

The rearrangement links TRBV5-8 to TRBJ2-3; TRBD2 aligns across 7 bases. The ends lost 4 bases at V and 4 bases at J; junction bases unmatched: 6. Germline values: CDR1 SGHTS, CDR2 YDEGEE. This CDR3 is 14 amino acids long. The CDR3 reads CASSPGGGADTQYF. The CDR3 region has the DNA TGTGCCAGCAGCCCCGGTGGGGGGGCAGATACGCAGTATTTT.

The count of this clonotype is one. The chain is built from TRBV12-3 or TRBV12-4 and TRBJ1-5; D is unclear. Trimming removed 2 bases from V and 4 bases from J, with 6 bases in between. This CDR3 has 13 residues. The CDR3 protein is CASSLRENQPQHF. The CDR3, as DNA: TGTGCCAGCAGTTTACGGGAGAATCAGCCCCAGCATTTT.

The chain joins TRBV25-1 to TRBJ2-7, with TRBD2 matching over 11 bases. This CDR3 comprises 15 residues. Germline-derived CDR1 and CDR2 are MGHDK and SYGVNS. The CDR3 region is CAAVSLAGGLYEQYF. The CDR3 nucleotides are TGTGCAGCAGTGTCGCTAGCGGGAGGTCTATACGAGCAGTACTTC.

This rearrangement joins TRBV9 to TRBJ2-2; maybe TRBD2 (6 bases). Germline CDR1 reads SGDLS; CDR2 reads YYNGEE. Trimming took 5 bases from V and 0 from J, leaving 14 bases between them. The CDR3 contains 16 residues. DNA of the CDR3: TGTGCCAGCAGTGTCCTGGCGGGGACGAACACCGGGGAGCTGTTTTTT. Translating it yields CASSVLAGTNTGELFF.

The chain joins TRBV5-6 to TRBJ1-2; 7 bases line up with TRBD1. Per germline, CDR1 SGHDT and CDR2 YYEEEE. V was clipped by 5 bases and J by 6 bases; unmatched bases: 7. The CDR3 sequence is 13 residues long. Here the CDR3 reads CASSYRDRDGYTF. Written as DNA, the CDR3 is TGTGCCAGCAGTTACCGAGACAGGGATGGCTACACCTTC.

This clonotype occurred many times. The chain carries TRBV7-9 and TRBJ1-2; D unresolved. Trimming shortened V by 3 bases and J by 2 bases, and 10 bases separated the two germline ends. The CDR3 sequence is 14 residues long. Germline values: CDR1 SEHNR, CDR2 FQNEAQ (reference sequence). The CDR3 here is CASSFTDPNYGYTF. CDR3 sequence (DNA): TGTGCCAGCAGCTTTACAGACCCAAACTATGGCTACACCTTC.